These 25 T cell receptor beta chains came from one sample sequenced in a study of blood T cell repertoires in COVID-19. Using immunoSEQ multiplex PCR, the repertoire was profiled, and TCRdb retains in-frame clones only, with some absent. The repertoire has 200,000 to 250,000 clones, about 83% of them found once; the top ten carry less than 3.5%. Sequencing was carried out using peripheral blood. The receptors stem from a man in his forties or fifties with active or convalescent COVID-19.

The V gene is TRBV28, the J gene TRBJ2-4, with 9 bases lining up with TRBD2. Looked up from germline, CDR1 is MDHEN and CDR2 is SYDVKM. The CDR3 covers 17 residues. V lost 2 bases to trimming and J lost 0 bases; unmatched junction nucleotides: 5. DNA for the CDR3: TGTGCCAGCAGTTTACGACTAGCGGAAGTAGCCAAAAACATTCAGTACTTC. The encoded protein is CASSLRLAEVAKNIQYF. Looking up the rest from reference TRBV28 and TRBJ2-4 gives the full variable domain: DVKVTQSSRYLVKRTGEKVFLECVQDMDHENMFWYRQDPGLGLRLIYFSYDVKMKEKGDIPEGYSVSREKKERFSLILESASTNQTSMYLCASSLRLAEVAKNIQYFGAGTRLSVL.

This sequence joins TRBV6-2 or TRBV6-3 and TRBJ2-1; D is uncertain. The CDR3 covers 14 residues. V gave up 7 bases and J gave up 6 bases, with 16 bases separating them. Looked up from germline, CDR1 is MNHEY and CDR2 is SVGEGT. The CDR3 DNA reads as TGTGCCAGCACCCCGGGCTCCGTCACCAATGAGCAGTTCTTC. This gives the protein CASTPGSVTNEQFF.

This clone was seen once. The V and J genes are TRBV4-2 and TRBJ1-4; D might be TRBD1 (5 bases). V was trimmed by 0 bases and J by 0 bases, leaving 11 bases between them. From germline, CDR1 is LGHNA and CDR2 YNFKEQ. The CDR3 is 17 residues long. The CDR3 DNA reads as TGTGCCAGCAGCCAAGATCGTCAGGGCCCAACTAATGAAAAACTGTTTTTT. Amino acids: CASSQDRQGPTNEKLFF.

The chain has TRBV3-1 (or the pseudogene TRBV3-2) and TRBJ2-3; 7 bases are a match to TRBD2. Trimming removed 8 bases from V and 3 bases from J; junction bases left unmatched: 2. The CDR3 is 12 amino acids. Germline CDR1 LGHDT, CDR2 YNNKEL (reference sequence). In DNA, the CDR3 is TGTGCCAGCGCGGGAGATACAGATACGCAGTATTTT. It yields the protein CASAGDTDTQYF.

The chain joins TRBV19 to TRBJ2-3; 10 bases line up with TRBD2. The J segment lost 4 bases and the V segment lost 7 bases, leaving 11 bases of the junction unmatched. This CDR3 has 16 amino acids. Per germline, CDR1 LNHDA and CDR2 SQIVND (reference sequence). DNA of the CDR3: TGTGCCAGTATCGATGGGTCTAGCGGGAGATCAGATACGCAGTATTTT. The encoded protein is CASIDGSSGRSDTQYF.

The chain carries TRBV28 and TRBJ2-1; 9 bases agree with TRBD1. This CDR3 has 15 amino acids. The germline V gene has CDR1 MDHEN and CDR2 SYDVKM. Germline trimming cut 3 bases from V and 6 bases from J; bases unmatched to any gene: 6. The CDR3 region has the DNA TGTGCCAGCAGTTTTACGGGACAGGGACTCAATGAGCAGTTCTTC. It is translated as CASSFTGQGLNEQFF.

The V and J genes are TRBV10-3 and TRBJ2-5; D gene uncertain. The germline V and J ends were trimmed by 5 bases and 3 bases, with 13 bases remaining between them. The length of the CDR3 is 14 residues. The germline gives CDR1 ENHRY, CDR2 SYGVKD. CDR3: CAISPSGFEETQYF. DNA for the CDR3: TGTGCCATCAGTCCGTCCGGGTTTGAAGAGACCCAGTACTTC.

The chain links TRBV6-5 to TRBJ1-6; possibly TRBD1 for D (5 bases). V lost 6 bases to trimming and J lost 7 bases, with 10 bases between them. The CDR3 has 13 amino acids. CDR1 MNHEY and CDR2 SVGAGI come from the germline V gene. The DNA of the CDR3 is TGTGCCAGCAGGAAAGGGGTGAATTCACCCCTCCACTTT. It yields the protein CASRKGVNSPLHF.

This rearrangement joins TRBV5-1 to TRBJ2-3; D remains unclear. This CDR3 region has 12 residues. V was shortened by 4 bases and J by 2 bases, with 5 bases between the two germline ends. Germline-derived CDR1 and CDR2 are SGHRS and YFSETQ. DNA of the CDR3: TGCGCCAGCAGCCCAGACACAGATACGCAGTATTTT. Protein: CASSPDTDTQYF.

The V gene is TRBV5-4, the J gene TRBJ1-2, with TRBD1 matching over 7 bases. Germline V gene lookup returns CDR1 SGHNT and CDR2 YYREEE (reference sequence). Trimming cost V 0 bases and J 2 bases; bases outside gene matches: 4. This CDR3 is built from 15 residues. CDR3 sequence reads: CASSLDQGGNYGYTF. Here the CDR3 DNA reads TGTGCCAGCAGCTTGGATCAGGGGGGAAACTATGGCTACACCTTC.

This clone was found a few times. The chain uses TRBV9 and TRBJ1-6; D remains unclear. Germline-derived CDR1 and CDR2 are SGDLS and YYNGEE. V lost 0 bases to trimming and J lost 5 bases, with 12 bases between them. The CDR3 has 16 residues. The chain's CDR3 is CASSVEGGGDNSPLHF. The DNA for the CDR3 is TGTGCCAGCAGCGTAGAAGGCGGCGGTGATAATTCACCCCTCCACTTT.

The chain combines TRBV29-1 with TRBJ1-3; 8 bases fit TRBD1. V lost 3 bases to trimming and J lost 2 bases; unmatched junction nucleotides: 3. The CDR3 loop spans 14 amino acids. From germline, CDR1 is SQVTM and CDR2 ANQGSEA. The CDR3 sequence: CSVDRTGTGNTIYF. The CDR3 DNA sequence: TGCAGCGTTGACCGGACAGGGACTGGAAACACCATATATTTT.

This clone has more than one count but fewer than ten. The chain is built from TRBV19 and TRBJ1-3; weak D call: TRBD1 (5 bases). With 7 bases removed from V and 0 bases from J, the gap between germline ends came to 19 bases. The length of the CDR3 is 17 residues. Germline CDR1 LNHDA, CDR2 SQIVND (reference sequence). In DNA form, the CDR3 reads TGTGCCAGTACCCCTCCTTGGGGCCGCCTCTCTGGAAACACCATATATTTT. This translates into CASTPPWGRLSGNTIYF.

The chain carries TRBV20-1 and TRBJ2-7; possibly TRBD2 for D (5 bases). From germline, CDR1 is DFQATT and CDR2 SNEGSKA (reference sequence). V lost 3 bases and J lost 6, with 15 bases in between. The CDR3 is made up of 13 amino acids. The CDR3 reads CSASRPSLSEQYF. CDR3 sequence (DNA): TGCAGTGCTAGTCGGCCTAGCTTGAGCGAGCAGTACTTC.

J is TRBJ1-4 and V is TRBV30; possible D gene TRBD1, 6 bases. Germline CDR1 reads GTSNPN; CDR2 reads SVGIG (reference sequence). Trimming shortened V by 7 bases and J by 5 bases, and 11 bases separated the two germline ends. The CDR3 totals 12 residues. The CDR3 coding sequence is TGTGCCTCACAGGGCGGGAATGAAAAACTGTTTTTT. It encodes CASQGGNEKLFF.

The V and J genes are TRBV6-5 and TRBJ2-5, with 8 positions matching TRBD2. The CDR3 runs to 15 residues. V shed 2 bases and J 0 bases; nucleotides not matched to a gene: 2. CDR1 and CDR2 (germline): MNHEY, SVGAGI. The DNA for the CDR3 is TGTGCCAGCAGTTACGGAGCGGGAGACCAAGAGACCCAGTACTTC. The encoded protein is CASSYGAGDQETQYF.

The gene calls are TRBV7-9 and TRBJ2-3; TRBD2 agrees at 8 bases. The CDR3 consists of 15 residues. The junction had 5 bases not matched to a gene; V was cut back by 6 bases and J by 0 bases. Germline CDR1 and CDR2: SEHNR and FQNEAQ (reference sequence). This CDR3 reads CASSSSGGSTDTQYF. As DNA, the CDR3 is TGTGCCAGCAGTTCCAGCGGGGGTAGCACAGATACGCAGTATTTT.

The gene calls are TRBV2 and TRBJ1-2; 8 bases fit TRBD1. Trimming removed 8 bases from V and 8 bases from J; junction bases left unmatched: 16. CDR1 and CDR2 (germline): SNHLY, FYNNEI. The CDR3 is made up of 15 amino acids. The CDR3 region has the DNA TGTGCCAGCTCCAGTGAGGGTGCAGGGGGCGACGGCTACACCTTC. Translating it yields CASSSEGAGGDGYTF.

This chain connects TRBV5-6 to TRBJ1-5, with D unclear. The CDR3 runs to 16 residues. Per the germline V gene, CDR1 is SGHDT and CDR2 is YYEEEE. The V and J ends lost 2 bases and 5 bases respectively, with 17 bases between them. The CDR3 reads CASSFGSGDWHQPQHF. DNA of the CDR3: TGTGCCAGCAGCTTCGGGTCGGGAGACTGGCATCAGCCCCAGCATTTT. The full variable domain, its missing parts supplied by reference TRBV5-6 and TRBJ1-5, is DAGVTQSPTHLIKTRGQQVTLRCSPKSGHDTVSWYQQALGQGPQFIFQYYEEEERQRGNFPDRFSGHQFPNYSSELNVNALLLGDSALYLCASSFGSGDWHQPQHFGDGTRLSIL.

The CDR3 bases are TGTGCCAGCAGTCCCTGGCCCAAGCAAGAGACCCAGTACTTC. It translates to CASSPWPKQETQYF. The V and J genes are TRBV28 and TRBJ2-5; D is ambiguous. The germline gives CDR1 MDHEN, CDR2 SYDVKM. The V and J ends lost 5 bases and 2 bases respectively, with 12 bases between them. There are 14 residues in the CDR3.

The chain links TRBV4-3 to TRBJ1-1; no reliable D call. Trimming pared 0 bases from V and 6 bases from J, leaving 11 bases between. The CDR3 spans 14 residues. CDR1 and CDR2 from the germline V gene are LGHNA and YSLEER. The CDR3 loop is CASSQDLGDPEAFF. CDR3 coding DNA: TGCGCCAGCAGCCAAGATCTTGGAGACCCTGAAGCTTTCTTT.

The genes are TRBV28 and TRBJ1-3; D may be TRBD1 (5 bases). This CDR3 is built from 14 residues. Between the trimmed V and J ends, which lost 5 bases and 3 bases, there was a span of 11 bases. CDR1 and CDR2 (germline): MDHEN, SYDVKM. Here the CDR3 DNA reads TGTGCCAGCAGTGCCCAGGGTCTTGGAAACACCATATATTTT. Translated, it gives CASSAQGLGNTIYF. The variable domain in full, with the rest retrieved from reference TRBV28 and TRBJ1-3, is DVKVTQSSRYLVKRTGEKVFLECVQDMDHENMFWYRQDPGLGLRLIYFSYDVKMKEKGDIPEGYSVSREKKERFSLILESASTNQTSMYLCASSAQGLGNTIYFGEGSWLTVV.

This chain connects TRBV3-1 (or the pseudogene TRBV3-2) to TRBJ1-1; D perhaps matches TRBD1 (5 bases). This CDR3 comprises 12 residues. Deletions cut 0 bases from V and 10 bases from J, with 9 bases between. The germline V gene has CDR1 LGHDT and CDR2 YNNKEL (reference sequence). The chain's CDR3 is CASSQEGPPAFF. The CDR3 nucleotides are TGTGCCAGCAGCCAAGAGGGGCCCCCAGCTTTCTTT.

The chain couples TRBV6-2 or TRBV6-3 to TRBJ2-2; 8 bases are a match to TRBD2. Looked up from germline, CDR1 is MNHEY and CDR2 is SVGEGT. The CDR3 sequence is 15 residues long. The ends lost 2 bases at V and 5 bases at J; junction bases unmatched: 4. CDR3 amino acids: CASSYAGGRTGELFF. The CDR3 nucleotides read TGTGCCAGCAGTTACGCGGGAGGCCGAACCGGGGAGCTGTTTTTT.

V gene TRBV7-6 combines with J gene TRBJ2-7; 8 bases map to TRBD2. The CDR3 runs to 15 residues. Germline V gives CDR1 SGHVS, CDR2 FNYEAQ. With 5 bases clipped from V and 2 bases from J, the junction kept 8 bases outside the gene matches. The CDR3 loop is CASSPDPAGAYEQYF. CDR3 in DNA: TGTGCCAGCAGCCCCGACCCAGCGGGGGCCTACGAGCAGTACTTC.